These T cell receptor beta chains were read from a single sample in a study of OX40 agonist ivuxolimab in advanced cancers. Clones were read by immunoSEQ multiplex PCR, and TCRdb kept only the in-frame ones, dropping some. The repertoire has 60,000 to 75,000 clones, 85% to 95% of them found once; the top ten carry more than 1%. The sequencing here drew on CD4+ or CD8+ T cells sorted from blood, taken in a trial of the OX40 agonist ivuxolimab. Receptor source: an adult with an advanced solid tumor such as melanoma, head and neck, liver or kidney cancer. Each CDR3 is given with its conserved first and last residue. D genes are given only for firm matches. Not all rows give a size; the values are once, few, many and, for expanded clones, a class.

V gene	clone size	D gene	J gene	CDR3 DNA	CDR3 protein
TRBV19	NA	NA	TRBJ1-1	TGTGCCAGTTCAATACAGCCGAACACTGAAGCTTTCTTT	CASSIQPNTEAFF
TRBV7-9	NA	TRBD1	TRBJ1-6	TGTGCCAGCAGCGACGAGGGGGCTGGATCACCCCTCCACTTT	CASSDEGAGSPLHF
TRBV10-1	few	NA	TRBJ1-1	TGCGCCAGCAGTGAGGGAGTTTGGAACACTGAAGCTTTCTTT	CASSEGVWNTEAFF
TRBV2	NA	NA	TRBJ2-2	TGTGCCAGCAGAGACACGAGCAACACCGGGGAGCTGTTTTTT	CASRDTSNTGELFF
TRBV28	NA	NA	TRBJ1-3	TGTGCCAGCTGCCCGGTCAGAAACACCATATATTTT	CASCPVRNTIYF
TRBV27	NA	NA	TRBJ2-7	TGTGCCAGCAGTTCGGGATCAGCTTTGTTCGAGCAGTACTTC	CASSSGSALFEQYF
TRBV7-9	NA	TRBD2	TRBJ2-7	TGTGCCAGCAGCTTATCAGGACTAGTCGACTACGAGCAGTACTTC	CASSLSGLVDYEQYF
TRBV4-1	NA	NA	TRBJ2-1	TGCGCCAGCAGCTCCGGAACCCTTTTAGAGCAGTTCTTC	CASSSGTLLEQFF
TRBV7-3	NA	NA	TRBJ2-1	TGTGCCAGCACCCCCCCCGCCGGGACGTCCCAGTCCAACCCCTACAATGAGCAGTTCTTC	CASTPPAGTSQSNPYNEQFF
TRBV2	once	TRBD1	TRBJ2-2	TGTGCCAGCAGTTCGGGACAGACCACCGGGGAGCTGTTTTTT	CASSSGQTTGELFF
TRBV29-1	once	TRBD1	TRBJ1-5	TGCAGCGCCTACCGGGACAGGGGGTTTCAGCCCCAGCATTTT	CSAYRDRGFQPQHF
TRBV2	NA	TRBD1	TRBJ1-5	TGTGCCAGCAGTCTAAGAGGGACAGTCAATCAGCCCCAGCATTTT	CASSLRGTVNQPQHF
TRBV10-3	NA	NA	TRBJ1-1	TGTGCCATCAGTGCCTCCGGGGGTGAGGACACTGAAGCTTTCTTT	CAISASGGEDTEAFF
TRBV6-1	NA	TRBD2	TRBJ2-3	TGTGCCAGCAGTGAAGCGTGGGCTAGCGGGAATACGCAGTATTTT	CASSEAWASGNTQYF
TRBV7-9	NA	TRBD1	TRBJ1-1	TGTGCCAGCAGCCCACGCACAGGGGACGCTGAAGCTTTCTTT	CASSPRTGDAEAFF
TRBV5-8	NA	NA	TRBJ1-1	TGTGCCAGCAGCTATTTAGGGTTCGGGTTCTTT	CASSYLGFGFF
TRBV19	NA	NA	TRBJ1-4	TGTGCCAGTAGTATTACTAGGACGGGTAATGAAAAACTGTTTTTT	CASSITRTGNEKLFF
TRBV29-1	few	NA	TRBJ2-5	TGCAGCGTTGAAGGCAGCCAAGAGACCCAGTACTTC	CSVEGSQETQYF
TRBV28	NA	TRBD1	TRBJ2-7	TGTGCCAGCAGTTCCTCCGGGACAGATACCTCCTACGAGCAGTACTTC	CASSSSGTDTSYEQYF
TRBV7-7	NA	NA	TRBJ2-7	TGTGCTAGCAGCCCTACCCGAGGTTACAGTGAGCAGTACTTC	CASSPTRGYSEQYF
TRBV7-6	few	TRBD1	TRBJ1-2	TGTGCCAGCAGCCCTACGGGACAGGGGCTTGATCGGTATCGTGGCTACACCTTC	CASSPTGQGLDRYRGYTF
TRBV2	once	TRBD2	TRBJ2-5	TGTGCCAGCAGTTCCGGGACTAAAGAGACCCAGTACTTC	CASSSGTKETQYF
TRBV30	NA	NA	TRBJ2-7	TGTGCCTGGTTGGACGTCCGCTCCTACGAGCAGTACTTC	CAWLDVRSYEQYF
TRBV5-1	NA	NA	TRBJ2-1	TGCGCCAGCAGATTTTCCTTGGCATCCCATGAGCAGTTCTTC	CASRFSLASHEQFF
TRBV6-5	NA	NA	TRBJ2-1	TGTGCCAGCAGGGGACCGGGACCTTCTTTGGCCCGGCAGTTCTTC	CASRGPGPSLARQFF
TRBV6-1	NA	TRBD2	TRBJ2-7	TGTGCCAGTAAGACTAGCGGGGACTACGAGCAGTACTTC	CASKTSGDYEQYF
TRBV5-6	once	NA	TRBJ2-2	TGTGCCAGCAGCTTGGTGCCAGGCACCGGGGAGCTGTTTTTT	CASSLVPGTGELFF
TRBV6-1	NA	TRBD2	TRBJ2-5	TGTGCCAGCAGACTACTAGCGGGGGTCCCAGAGACCCAGTACTTC	CASRLLAGVPETQYF
TRBV6-5	NA	TRBD1	TRBJ1-5	TGTGCCAGCAGTCAGAACAGGGGGCCGAATCAGCCCCAGCATTTT	CASSQNRGPNQPQHF
TRBV5-4	NA	TRBD1	TRBJ1-1	TGTGCCAGCTATCCCAAGGACAGGAGACTCCCGAACACTGAAGCTTTCTTT	CASYPKDRRLPNTEAFF
TRBV9	NA	NA	TRBJ2-2	TGTGCCAGCAGCGTAGCTGGGGATCCGAACACCGGGGAGCTGTTTTTT	CASSVAGDPNTGELFF
TRBV19	NA	NA	TRBJ2-3	TGTGCCAGTAGTATCAGGACAGATACGCAGTATTTT	CASSIRTDTQYF
TRBV15	few	TRBD1	TRBJ1-5	TGTGCCACCAGCAGAGATGGGTGGGGGACAGGGCAAAATCAGCCCCAGCATTTT	CATSRDGWGTGQNQPQHF
TRBV11-1	NA	TRBD2	TRBJ2-1	TGTGCCAGCAGCTTTTGGGCGGGAGGGCGGAATGAGCAGTTCTTC	CASSFWAGGRNEQFF
TRBV2	NA	NA	TRBJ2-4	TGTGCCAGCAGTGAAGACAGGGCTAAAAACATTCAGTACTTC	CASSEDRAKNIQYF
TRBV7-3	once	NA	TRBJ2-5	TGTGCCAGCAGCCTAAATGGAATAGCGGAAGAGACCCAGTACTTC	CASSLNGIAEETQYF
TRBV6-1	NA	NA	TRBJ2-1	TGTGCCAGCAGTGGGCAGATTTTAGGGGGGTACTCCTACAATGAGCAGTTCTTC	CASSGQILGGYSYNEQFF
TRBV27	NA	NA	TRBJ2-5	TGTGCCAGCAGTTCCCAGCCCGACAGAACAAAGAGACCCCAGTACTTC	CASSSQPDRTKRPQYF
TRBV6-1	NA	NA	TRBJ2-6	TGTGCCAGCAGTGAACAGGGCCATACGCGATACTCTGGGGCCAACGTCCTGACTTTC	CASSEQGHTRYSGANVLTF
TRBV6-5	once	NA	TRBJ2-5	TGTGCCAGCAGTTCAGGACAGCTCAGAGAGACCCAGTACTTC	CASSSGQLRETQYF
TRBV6-4	once	TRBD2	TRBJ2-7	TGTGCCAGCAGTCCTGAACTAGCGGCCAACTACGAGCAGTACTTC	CASSPELAANYEQYF
TRBV27	NA	NA	TRBJ1-2	TGTGCCAGCAGGCGTCCTGGGGGAAACTATGGCTACACCTTC	CASRRPGGNYGYTF
TRBV12-5	NA	TRBD2	TRBJ2-1	TGTGCTAGTGGTTTGACCACCACTAGCGGGAGCTCCTACAATGAGCAGTTCTTC	CASGLTTTSGSSYNEQFF
TRBV19	few	NA	TRBJ2-5	TGTGCCAGTAGTTCCGGTGTACAAGAGACCCAGTACTTC	CASSSGVQETQYF
TRBV19	NA	TRBD2	TRBJ2-3	TGTGCCAGTAGTAGGACTAGCGGGAGTGGGACAGATACGCAGTATTTT	CASSRTSGSGTDTQYF
TRBV30	NA	NA	TRBJ2-1	TGTGCCTGGAGTCAGGTGGGCGGGCCGAGCTCCTACAATGAGCAGTTCTTC	CAWSQVGGPSSYNEQFF
TRBV2	NA	NA	TRBJ2-2	TGTGCCAGCCTGGACACGACCAACACCGGGGAGCTGTTTTTT	CASLDTTNTGELFF
TRBV6-5	NA	NA	TRBJ1-3	TGTGCCAGCATGGGTGTAACAGGAAACACCATATATTTT	CASMGVTGNTIYF
TRBV18	NA	NA	TRBJ2-3	TGTGCCAGCTCACCAGCTTCTACAGATACGCAGTATTTT	CASSPASTDTQYF
TRBV19	NA	NA	TRBJ2-1	TGTGCCAGTAGTAAAACGACAGATAACAATGAGCAGTTCTTC	CASSKTTDNNEQFF
TRBV7-6	NA	NA	TRBJ2-3	TGTGCCAGCAGTAGTTATAGCACAGATACGCAGTATTTT	CASSSYSTDTQYF
TRBV9	NA	TRBD1	TRBJ1-4	TGTGCCAGCAGCCCCCGGACAGGATTTAATGAAAAACTGTTTTTT	CASSPRTGFNEKLFF